The present entry profiles one TCR beta chain with its context. The antigen is unknown. This entry comes from a study of CD8+ T cells in alopecia areata. Background on the study: It was oral tofacitinib, at 5 to 10 mg twice daily, that treated patients received. Study results and caveats: Sequences from scalp samples also cover resident alphabeta T cells of normal skin.

Germline V gene sequence: CDR1 SGHTS, CDR2 YDEGEE. This CDR3 contains 14 residues. V lost 2 bases, J lost 4 bases, and 9 bases lay in between. RNA extraction and reverse transcription yielded cDNA as sequencing template. The data were produced by immunoSEQ multiplex PCR, yet TCRdb's version contains in-frame clones alone and is incomplete. Among hundreds of thousands of clones listed, about 62% were seen once. Treatment indicated: oral pan-JAK inhibitor, 5-10 mg twice daily. Individuals with alopecia areata gave both lesional scalp punch biopsies and peripheral blood for collection. The gene calls are TRBV5-8 and TRBJ1-4, with D possibly TRBD1 on 6 matching bases. This receptor was obtained from a human donor with alopecia areata. Sequenced here: CD4+ T cells sorted from blood, sampled at week 52, from a patient treated with tofacitinib. The DNA for the CDR3 is TGTGCCAGCAGCTTACAGGGATTTAATGAAAAACTGTTTTTT. Residues: CASSLQGFNEKLFF.